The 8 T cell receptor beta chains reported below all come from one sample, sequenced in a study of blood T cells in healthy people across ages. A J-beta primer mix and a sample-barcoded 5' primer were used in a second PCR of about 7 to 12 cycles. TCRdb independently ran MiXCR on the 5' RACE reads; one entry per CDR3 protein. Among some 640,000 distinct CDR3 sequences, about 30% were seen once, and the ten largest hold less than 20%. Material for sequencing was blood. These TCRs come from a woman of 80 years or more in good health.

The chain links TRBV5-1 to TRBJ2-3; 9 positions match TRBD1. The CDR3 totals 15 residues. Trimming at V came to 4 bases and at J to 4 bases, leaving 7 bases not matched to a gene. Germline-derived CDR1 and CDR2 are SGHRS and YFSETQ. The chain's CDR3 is CASSPGDRAADTQYF. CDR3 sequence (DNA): TGCGCCAGCAGCCCGGGGGACAGGGCGGCAGATACGCAGTATTTT.

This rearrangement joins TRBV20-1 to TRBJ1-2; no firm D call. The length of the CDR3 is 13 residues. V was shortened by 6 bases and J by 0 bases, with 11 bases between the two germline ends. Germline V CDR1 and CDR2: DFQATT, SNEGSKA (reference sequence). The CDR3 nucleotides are TGCAGTGCCCCCAGAGTTGCTAACTATGGCTACACCTTC. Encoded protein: CSAPRVANYGYTF.

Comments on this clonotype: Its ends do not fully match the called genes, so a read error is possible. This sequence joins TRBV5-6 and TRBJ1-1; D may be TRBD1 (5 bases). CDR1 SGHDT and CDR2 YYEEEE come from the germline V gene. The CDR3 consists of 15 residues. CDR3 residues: CAGRQIGTDGVEAFF. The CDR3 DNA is TGTGCCGGCAGACAAATAGGGACCGACGGAGTAGAAGCTTTCTTT.

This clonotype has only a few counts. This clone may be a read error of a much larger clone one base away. The CDR3 DNA follows: TGTGCCAGCAGCCGTGGGGCCGGGTTGGAGACCCAGTACTTC. This encodes CASSRGAGLETQYF. The chain carries TRBV7-2 and TRBJ2-5, with D tentatively TRBD1 (5 bases). V lost 5 bases and J lost 5, with 15 bases in between. The CDR3 length is 14 residues. In germline, CDR1 is SGHTA, CDR2 FQGNSA.

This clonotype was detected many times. For the CDR3, the DNA is TGTGCCACCAGCAGAGAAGCAGCTGCGAACTATGGCTACACCTTC. Amino acid sequence: CATSREAAANYGYTF. The V call is TRBV15, the J call TRBJ1-2; the D is unclear. The CDR3 has 15 residues. The V gene's germline CDR1 is LNHNV and CDR2 YYDKDF (reference sequence). V was trimmed by 0 bases and J by 2 bases, leaving 10 bases between them.

In nucleotides, the CDR3 is TGCAGTGCCAAATACCAAGAGACCCAGTACTTC. Protein product: CSAKYQETQYF. V and J are TRBV20-1 and TRBJ2-5; the D is unclear. V lost 6 bases to trimming and J lost 0 bases, with 5 bases between them. The CDR3 is 11 amino acids. Germline CDR1 reads DFQATT; CDR2 reads SNEGSKA (reference sequence).

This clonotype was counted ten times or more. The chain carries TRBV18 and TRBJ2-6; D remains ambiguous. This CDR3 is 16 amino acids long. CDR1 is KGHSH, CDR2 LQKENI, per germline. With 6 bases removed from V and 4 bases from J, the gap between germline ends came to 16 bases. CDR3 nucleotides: TGTGCCAGCTCCCTTCGGCCCAACCCGGGGGCCAACGTCCTGACTTTC. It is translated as CASSLRPNPGANVLTF.

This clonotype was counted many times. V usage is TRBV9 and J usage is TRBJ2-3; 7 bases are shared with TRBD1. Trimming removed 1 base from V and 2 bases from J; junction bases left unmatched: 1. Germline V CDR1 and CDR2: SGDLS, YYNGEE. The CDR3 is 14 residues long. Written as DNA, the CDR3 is TGTGCCAGCAGCGTAACAGGGGACACAGATACGCAGTATTTT. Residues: CASSVTGDTDTQYF.